This section outlines one T cell receptor (beta chain) sequence together with its context. The antigen remains unidentified. The V gene lost 3 bases and the J gene lost 0 bases, with 19 bases spanning the gap. Germline CDR1 reads SGHNT; CDR2 reads YYREEE (reference sequence). The CDR3 has 19 residues. The data derive from a study of shared clonotypes between healthy human individuals. Overall study context: Three plates each covered CD4 naive and memory; CD8 naive two, CD8 memory one.

General observations from the study: The sharing of roughly 5% of naive CD4 clonotypes was seen across a few donors.

The protocol was immunoSEQ multiplex PCR, while the TCRdb copy is restricted to in-frame clones and leaves out a portion. Among just over 2,000,000 clones listed, 90% to 95% were seen once. The chain recombines TRBV5-4 with TRBJ1-6; maybe TRBD1 (5 bases). The material sequenced was naive CD4+ T cells sorted from blood. This sample's subset: CD45RA+ positively selected. This receptor was taken from a man between 18 and 35 years old in good health. CDR3 sequence (DNA): TGTGCCAGCAGCTCCTCAGGGACCGGGATGAGCTCCTATAATTCACCCCTCCACTTT. Translation: CASSSSGTGMSSYNSPLHF.